This TCR beta chain is drawn from a study of blood T cell repertoires in COVID-19. The CDR3 totals 15 residues. TCRdb's table, derived via immunoSEQ multiplex PCR, lists solely in-frame clones and lacks some. The sample holds 100,000 to 150,000 clones; roughly 74% are singletons and the top ten take around 6%. This clonotype was obtained from a man aged 55 to 70 with acute or convalescent COVID-19. V is TRBV7-5 and J is TRBJ1-1; the D segment call TRBD1 is taken from the table without a DNA check. TRBV7-5 is classified as a pseudogene. Input material: peripheral blood. The CDR3 here is CVRSLLLVGATEAFF. The CDR3 coding sequence is TGTGTCAGAAGCCTCTTGTTGGTTGGGGCCACTGAAGCTTTCTTT.